This T cell receptor beta chain was documented in a study of spatial heterogeneity in lung cancer. The wider study: More beta-chain than alpha-chain sequences were consistently detected.

Regarding this clonotype: Its target is unknown.

Documented time point: sample taken at primary tumor resection. Sequencing was performed on whole RNA extracted from tumor and nontumor lung tissue, or from frozen PBMC, and the material was left unsorted. The donors were 72 patients with non-small cell lung cancer that was early-stage and untreated. A unique molecular identifier was carried by every single TCR cDNA molecule. Each CDR3 protein gets one entry after TCRdb re-called the 5' RACE reads with MiXCR. The repertoire holds tens of thousands of distinct CDR3 sequences, with about a fifth as singletons. General study findings and limits: Ubiquitous expanded tumor TCRs surfaced in blood more at resection than they did at follow-up.

This material consisted of PBMCs, taken at surgery. This clonotype was obtained from a male donor with early-stage non-small cell lung cancer.

The CDR3, as DNA: TGCGCCAGCAGTGAGGAGGGACAGGTCTTCTATAGCAATCAGCCCCAGCATTTT. This translates into CASSEEGQVFYSNQPQHF. V is TRBV10-1 and J is TRBJ1-5; 8 bases map to TRBD1. This CDR3 has 18 amino acids. Germline-derived CDR1 and CDR2 are WNHNN and SYGVQD (reference sequence). Trimming removed 2 bases from V and 0 bases from J; junction bases left unmatched: 9.